Included here is one TCR beta chain sequence, with context. The V gene's germline CDR1 is LGHDT and CDR2 YNNKEL (reference sequence). The length of the CDR3 is 15 residues. The junction had 5 bases not matched to a gene; V was cut back by 2 bases and J by 3 bases. Per the study methods: Amplification of reference gene primers provided the estimated nucleated cell counts. Clones were sequenced by immunoSEQ multiplex PCR, and TCRdb holds only the in-frame ones, with some missing. V and J calls and clone size are copied from that table; D and trimming were computed from the DNA. The sample yields more than 45,000 clones, 82% seen once. This entry belongs to a study of blood T cell repertoires in COVID-19. Study-level information: Both acute and convalescent COVID-19 samples were obtained from the United States, Italy and Spain. T cells, B-cell-depleted T cells, or PBMCs supplied cDNA or gDNA.

The J gene is TRBJ1-1, the V gene TRBV3-1 (or the pseudogene TRBV3-2), with 8 nucleotides matching TRBD1. The TCR sequence derives from a woman aged 55 to 70 with acute or convalescent COVID-19. The sequenced sample was peripheral blood. The CDR3 nucleotides read TGTGCCAGCAGCCAACGCTCAGGGGGCTACACTGAAGCTTTCTTT. It encodes CASSQRSGGYTEAFF.